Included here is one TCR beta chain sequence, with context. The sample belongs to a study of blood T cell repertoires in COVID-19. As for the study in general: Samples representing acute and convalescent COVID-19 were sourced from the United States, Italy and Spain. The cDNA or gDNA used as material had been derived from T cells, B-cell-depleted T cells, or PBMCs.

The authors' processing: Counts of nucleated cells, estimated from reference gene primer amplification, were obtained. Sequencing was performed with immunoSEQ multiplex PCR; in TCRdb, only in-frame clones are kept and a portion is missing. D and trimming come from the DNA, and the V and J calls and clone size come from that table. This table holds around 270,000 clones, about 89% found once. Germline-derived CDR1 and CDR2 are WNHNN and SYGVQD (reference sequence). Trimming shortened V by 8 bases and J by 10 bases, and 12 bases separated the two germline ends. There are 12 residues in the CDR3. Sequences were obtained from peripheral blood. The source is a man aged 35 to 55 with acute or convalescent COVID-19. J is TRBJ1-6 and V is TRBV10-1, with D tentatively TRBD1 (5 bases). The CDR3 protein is CASCSRESPLHF. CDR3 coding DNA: TGCGCCAGCTGCTCCAGGGAATCACCCCTCCACTTT.